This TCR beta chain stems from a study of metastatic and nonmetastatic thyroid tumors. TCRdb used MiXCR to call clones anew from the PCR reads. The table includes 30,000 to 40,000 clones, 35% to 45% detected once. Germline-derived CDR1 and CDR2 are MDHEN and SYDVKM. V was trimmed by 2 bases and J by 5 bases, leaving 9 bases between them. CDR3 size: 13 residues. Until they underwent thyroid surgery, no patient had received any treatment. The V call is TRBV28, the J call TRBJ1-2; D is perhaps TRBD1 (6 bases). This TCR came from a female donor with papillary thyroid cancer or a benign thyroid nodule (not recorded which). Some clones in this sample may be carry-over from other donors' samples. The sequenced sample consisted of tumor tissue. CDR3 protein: CASSLPTGYGYTF. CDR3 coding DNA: TGTGCCAGCAGTTTACCAACAGGGTATGGCTACACCTTC.